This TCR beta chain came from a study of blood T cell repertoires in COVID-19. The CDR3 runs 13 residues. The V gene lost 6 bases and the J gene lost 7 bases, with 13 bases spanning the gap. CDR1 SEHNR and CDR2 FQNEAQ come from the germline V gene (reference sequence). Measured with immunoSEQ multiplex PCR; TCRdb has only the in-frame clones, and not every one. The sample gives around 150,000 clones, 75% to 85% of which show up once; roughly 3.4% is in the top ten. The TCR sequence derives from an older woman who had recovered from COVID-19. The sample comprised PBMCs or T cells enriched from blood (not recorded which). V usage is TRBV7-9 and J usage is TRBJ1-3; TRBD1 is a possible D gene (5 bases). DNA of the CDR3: TGTGCCAGCAGTCATTCCCAGGGTAACACCATATATTTT. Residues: CASSHSQGNTIYF.